Below are 24 T cell receptor beta chains sequenced from a single sample in a study of shared clonotypes between healthy human individuals (dated by TCRdb to the early 2020s). Library preparation was by the immunoSEQ multiplex PCR assay. As stored in TCRdb, this immuneACCESS dataset retains in-frame rearrangements with V and J assigned. A fraction of the clones does not appear; measured against another copy, unresolved V genes explain less than half of the discrepancy, and the remainder lacks a known reason. This sample gives some 2.1 million clones in total; 85% to 95% of them show up just once. Roughly 0.13% of the sample is taken by the ten largest. The sample consisted of naive CD4+ T cells sorted from blood. The cell subset or site label, as the study defines it: CD45RA+ positively selected. All receptors derive from a man aged 18 to 30 in good health.

J is TRBJ2-7 and V is TRBV6-5; unclear D gene. CDR3 length: 10 amino acids. V lost 11 bases and J 4 bases, leaving 9 bases between the germline ends. From germline, CDR1 is MNHEY and CDR2 SVGAGI. This CDR3 reads CAVEHYEQYF. For the CDR3, the DNA is TGTGCCGTGGAGCATTACGAGCAGTACTTC.

The chain uses TRBV19 and TRBJ1-4; 7 bases agree with TRBD1. Per germline, CDR1 LNHDA and CDR2 SQIVND (reference sequence). The CDR3 sequence is 15 residues long. Trimming cost V 5 bases and J 3 bases; bases outside gene matches: 6. Here the CDR3 reads CASSLQGGSNEKLFF. The DNA for the CDR3 is TGTGCCAGTAGTCTGCAGGGGGGGTCTAATGAAAAACTGTTTTTT.

This chain links TRBV6-1 with TRBJ2-3; D is undetermined. The CDR3 has 16 amino acids. Trimming took off 0 bases at V and 3 bases at J, with 13 bases between the two ends. From germline, CDR1 is MNHNS and CDR2 SASEGT. In DNA form, the CDR3 reads TGTGCCAGCAGTGAAGCGCTCCAGCTGCTTACAGATACGCAGTATTTT. This codes for CASSEALQLLTDTQYF.

The V gene is TRBV2, the J gene TRBJ1-1; 7 bases map to TRBD1. After removal of 3 bases from V and 1 base from J, the junction contained 2 bases not matched to a gene. CDR1 is SNHLY and CDR2 is FYNNEI in the germline V gene. This CDR3 has 14 amino acids. The CDR3 region has the DNA TGTGCCAGCAGTGAGGAGGGGGCGAACACTGAAGCTTTCTTT. Its protein product is CASSEEGANTEAFF.

V usage is TRBV4-3 and J usage is TRBJ2-7, with 10 nucleotides matching TRBD2. The CDR3 contains 20 residues. CDR1 is LGHNA, CDR2 YSLEER, per germline. The ends lost 2 bases at V and 0 bases at J; junction bases unmatched: 16. The CDR3 DNA reads as TGCGCCAGCAGCCAAAGTGGGCCCGGACTAGCGGACCCGAGCTCCTACGAGCAGTACTTC. Its translation: CASSQSGPGLADPSSYEQYF.

The V gene is TRBV10-3, the J gene TRBJ2-3, with 13 bases identical to TRBD2. Trimming at V came to 6 bases and at J to 3 bases, leaving 12 bases not matched to a gene. The CDR3 is 18 amino acids. Germline values: CDR1 ENHRY, CDR2 SYGVKD. The CDR3 region is CAIRRGLAGNSGTDTQYF. The CDR3 nucleotides read TGTGCCATCAGACGGGGACTAGCGGGAAATAGCGGTACAGATACGCAGTATTTT.

V and J are TRBV4-1 and TRBJ1-2; 9 bases are shared with TRBD1. Trimming at V came to 1 base and at J to 2 bases, leaving 5 bases not matched to a gene. This CDR3 has 16 residues. CDR1 is MGHRA and CDR2 is YSYEKL in the germline V gene. The CDR3 protein is CASSQASGTGNYGYTF. CDR3 nucleotide sequence: TGCGCCAGCAGCCAAGCCAGTGGGACAGGGAACTATGGCTACACCTTC.

The V gene is TRBV7-2, the J gene TRBJ2-1; TRBD2 aligns across 9 bases. The V gene end was trimmed by 6 bases and the J gene end by 5 bases; junction bases not matched to a gene: 5. The CDR3 has 14 residues. From germline, CDR1 is SGHTA and CDR2 FQGNSA. The CDR3 loop reads CASSTGTSNNEQFF. CDR3 in DNA: TGTGCCAGCAGTACCGGGACTAGCAACAATGAGCAGTTCTTC.

The CDR3 sequence is CASSEGTSNQPQHF. The CDR3 DNA reads TGTGCCAGCAGCGAGGGGACATCCAATCAGCCCCAGCATTTT. This rearrangement joins TRBV9 to TRBJ1-5, with D maybe TRBD1 (6 bases). Trimming took 3 bases from V and 3 from J, leaving 10 bases between them. From germline, CDR1 is SGDLS and CDR2 YYNGEE. This CDR3 spans 14 amino acids.

The chain has TRBV19 and TRBJ1-1; 7 bases agree with TRBD1. The CDR3 runs 13 residues. Germline V CDR1 and CDR2: LNHDA, SQIVND (reference sequence). V shed 7 bases and J 5 bases; nucleotides not matched to a gene: 7. The CDR3 region is CASNDRAGTEAFF. The CDR3 DNA follows: TGTGCCAGTAACGACAGGGCCGGGACTGAAGCTTTCTTT.

The J gene is TRBJ1-3, the V gene TRBV7-2; TRBD1 is a possible D gene (5 bases). Germline CDR1 and CDR2: SGHTA and FQGNSA. Between the trimmed V and J ends, which lost 7 bases and 0 bases, there was a span of 16 bases. The CDR3 consists of 16 residues. The CDR3 region is CASTTGTLNSGNTIYF. The CDR3 DNA reads TGTGCCAGCACCACCGGGACCCTAAACTCTGGAAACACCATATATTTT.

The V and J genes are TRBV2 and TRBJ1-1; a weak D match, TRBD1 (5 bases). Trimming shortened V by 6 bases and J by 4 bases, and 15 bases separated the two germline ends. This CDR3 is built from 14 residues. The germline gives CDR1 SNHLY, CDR2 FYNNEI. The CDR3 region is CASRPGTGITEAFF. The CDR3 nucleotides read TGTGCCAGCAGACCCGGGACGGGCATCACTGAAGCTTTCTTT.

This clone is a singleton in its sample. This sequence joins TRBV4-3 and TRBJ1-4; D gene unclear. This CDR3 has 13 amino acids. Germline lookup yields CDR1 LGHNA and CDR2 YSLEER. Deletions cut 8 bases from V and 8 bases from J, with 15 bases between. The CDR3 bases are TGCGCCAGCTCCTGGGTCAAAGGGGAAAAACTGTTTTTT. Residues: CASSWVKGEKLFF.

This sequence joins TRBV5-5 and TRBJ2-5; 12 bases match TRBD1. From germline, CDR1 is SGHKS and CDR2 YYEKEE (reference sequence). The junction had 11 bases not matched to a gene; V was cut back by 4 bases and J by 7 bases. This CDR3 is 16 amino acids long. The CDR3 is CASSQVGTGGVGTQYF. In nucleotides, the CDR3 is TGTGCCAGCAGCCAAGTCGGGACAGGGGGCGTAGGGACCCAGTACTTC.

The chain couples TRBV2 to TRBJ2-1; a weak D match, TRBD2 (6 bases). Deletions cut 2 bases from V and 1 base from J, with 9 bases between. This CDR3 has 15 amino acids. The germline CDR1 and CDR2 sequences are SNHLY and FYNNEI. CDR3 nucleotide sequence: TGTGCCAGCAGTGAATGGGGGGAATCCTACAATGAGCAGTTCTTC. It yields the protein CASSEWGESYNEQFF.

Note on this clone: The sample has other DNA sequences that encode this CDR3 too. The chain employs TRBV5-1 and TRBJ2-5, with unresolved D. V dropped 2 bases and J dropped 2 bases, with 4 bases sitting between them. This CDR3 is 12 amino acids long. Germline-derived CDR1 and CDR2 are SGHRS and YFSETQ. The CDR3 sequence: CASSFTQETQYF. DNA for the CDR3: TGCGCCAGCAGCTTTACTCAAGAGACCCAGTACTTC.

V usage is TRBV19 and J usage is TRBJ2-7; D might be TRBD1 (6 bases). Germline V gives CDR1 LNHDA, CDR2 SQIVND (reference sequence). There are 13 residues in the CDR3. V was cut by 6 bases and J by 1 base, with 10 bases left in between. CDR3 nucleotides: TGTGCCAGTAGCCTCAGGGGTTCCTACGAGCAGTACTTC. Its translation is CASSLRGSYEQYF.

The chain carries TRBV5-1 and TRBJ2-7; 12 bases match TRBD2. V gave up 3 bases and J gave up 1 base; unmatched junction bases: 5. The CDR3 covers 16 residues. Germline V gene sequence: CDR1 SGHRS, CDR2 YFSETQ. The CDR3 sequence is CASSSGGTSGSYEQYF. The CDR3 DNA reads as TGCGCCAGCAGCTCGGGGGGGACTAGCGGGTCCTACGAGCAGTACTTC.

V gene TRBV6-5 combines with J gene TRBJ1-1; D gene uncertain. The ends were cut back, 4 bases at V and 0 bases at J, with 9 bases in the middle. The CDR3 consists of 14 residues. Germline V gives CDR1 MNHEY, CDR2 SVGAGI. CDR3 sequence (DNA): TGTGCCAGCAGTTCCCCCGGGCTGAACACTGAAGCTTTCTTT. Protein sequence: CASSSPGLNTEAFF.

The chain is built from TRBV29-1 and TRBJ1-1; TRBD1 is a possible D gene (5 bases). CDR1 is SQVTM and CDR2 is ANQGSEA in the germline V gene. The germline V and J ends were trimmed by 6 bases and 0 bases, with 14 bases remaining between them. This CDR3 has 14 residues. In DNA form, the CDR3 reads TGCAGCGTCTTCCGGGGCTCCCTGAACACTGAAGCTTTCTTT. Its protein is CSVFRGSLNTEAFF.

The V and J genes are TRBV28 and TRBJ1-5; 7 bases match TRBD1. Germline V gives CDR1 MDHEN, CDR2 SYDVKM. Unmatched junction bases numbered 9, after V lost 3 bases and J lost 4 bases. This CDR3 is 16 amino acids long. CDR3 DNA: TGTGCCAGCAGTTTCCAGGGACAGTTTTCTAATCAGCCCCAGCATTTT. This codes for CASSFQGQFSNQPQHF.

The chain couples TRBV7-8 to TRBJ1-2; 10 bases agree with TRBD1. The CDR3 has 17 residues. J gave up 6 bases and V 5 bases, and 15 bases lay outside the gene matches. The germline V gene encodes CDR1 SGHVS and CDR2 FQNEAQ. The CDR3 loop is CASSLRGRDRGGDGYTF. CDR3 nucleotide sequence: TGTGCCAGCAGCCTCCGAGGGAGGGACAGGGGAGGAGATGGCTACACCTTC.

V is TRBV19 and J is TRBJ2-7, with a weak D call TRBD2 (6 bases). The CDR3 extends over 14 amino acids. Germline V gene sequence: CDR1 LNHDA, CDR2 SQIVND (reference sequence). Trimming cost V 5 bases and J 4 bases, with 15 bases left between them. The CDR3 region has the DNA TGTGCCAGTAGTGGTCGGGATGGAGGGTACGAGCAGTACTTC. Encoded protein: CASSGRDGGYEQYF.

V is TRBV5-1 and J is TRBJ2-3, with 9 bases lining up with TRBD2. The germline CDR1 and CDR2 sequences are SGHRS and YFSETQ. The CDR3 totals 17 residues. Unmatched junction bases numbered 12, after V lost 5 bases and J lost 2 bases. CDR3 nucleotide sequence: TGCGCCAGCAGAGTCCTTTGGAGCGGGGGGACCACAGATACGCAGTATTTT. This gives the protein CASRVLWSGGTTDTQYF.